These T cell receptor beta chains were read from a single sample in a study of shared clonotypes between healthy human individuals. Sequencing was performed with immunoSEQ multiplex PCR; in TCRdb, only in-frame clones are kept and a portion is missing. The top ten clones hold around 1.7% of a sample with over 2,000,000 clones, about 94% of them seen once. The sample comprised naive CD8+ T cells from PBMCs. Receptors originate from a man between 18 and 29 years old in good health. Some clones in this sample may be carry-over from other donors' samples. Each CDR3 is given with its conserved first and last residue. Fields, in order: V gene, J gene, D gene, clone size, CDR3 protein, CDR3 DNA. The D gene is left open where the match is weak. The size of a clone is reported for some rows only, either as once, few or many, or as a class for expanded clones.

>TRBV4-2|TRBJ2-7|-|-
CASSQGPGYEQYF
TGTGCCAGCAGCCAAGGGCCGGGGTACGAGCAGTACTTC
>TRBV7-2|TRBJ2-5|-|-
CASSPWTLQETQYF
TGTGCCAGCAGCCCATGGACACTTCAAGAGACCCAGTACTTC
>TRBV7-8|TRBJ2-3|TRBD2|-
CASSLKLAGQDTQYF
TGTGCCAGCAGCTTAAAACTAGCGGGACAAGATACGCAGTATTTT
>TRBV29-1|TRBJ2-5|-|-
CSVEIMGWQTQYF
TGCAGCGTCGAGATAATGGGGTGGCAGACCCAGTACTTC
>TRBV10-3|TRBJ2-7|-|-
CASAEVVLPPYEQYF
TGTGCCTCCGCGGAAGTCGTCCTTCCACCCTACGAGCAGTACTTC
>TRBV19|TRBJ1-5|-|-
CASSIVYGGSQHF
TGTGCCAGTAGTATTGTGTACGGTGGGTCCCAGCATTTT
>TRBV28|TRBJ2-3|-|-
CASSFIDSSTDTQYF
TGTGCCAGCAGTTTCATCGACAGCAGCACAGATACGCAGTATTTT
>TRBV27|TRBJ1-5|-|-
CASSPVGANQPQHF
TGTGCCAGCAGCCCAGTAGGGGCGAATCAGCCCCAGCATTTT
>TRBV4-1|TRBJ2-3|TRBD2|-
CASSQDQLAGLSTDTQYF
TGCGCCAGCAGCCAAGATCAACTAGCGGGACTAAGCACAGATACGCAGTATTTT
>TRBV28|TRBJ2-7|TRBD2|-
CASSLGLAATYEQYF
TGTGCCAGCAGCCTCGGACTAGCGGCTACCTACGAGCAGTACTTC
>TRBV13|TRBJ1-1|-|-
CASSPGTQNTEAFF
TGTGCCAGCAGCCCCGGGACCCAGAACACTGAAGCTTTCTTT
>TRBV11-2|TRBJ2-1|-|-
CASSLWAFGQNNEQFF
TGTGCCAGCAGCTTATGGGCCTTCGGACAGAACAATGAGCAGTTCTTC
>TRBV27|TRBJ2-7|TRBD1|-
CASRDRGYEQYF
TGTGCCAGCAGGGACAGGGGCTACGAGCAGTACTTC
>TRBV9|TRBJ1-4|TRBD1|-
CASSGGQGYEKLFF
TGTGCCAGCAGCGGGGGACAGGGTTATGAAAAACTGTTTTTT
>TRBV27|TRBJ2-1|TRBD2|-
CASSPLGTNNYNEQFF
TGTGCCAGCAGCCCCTTAGGGACTAACAACTACAATGAGCAGTTCTTC
>TRBV14|TRBJ2-2|TRBD2|-
CASSKLRPRGLAGLNTGELFF
TGTGCCAGCAGCAAACTAAGGCCCAGAGGACTAGCGGGACTGAACACCGGGGAGCTGTTTTTT
>TRBV15|TRBJ1-1|-|-
CATSRETANTEAFF
TGTGCCACCAGCAGAGAGACAGCGAACACTGAAGCTTTCTTT
>TRBV4-1|TRBJ1-1|-|-
CASSHGQLNTEAFF
TGCGCCAGCAGCCACGGACAGCTGAACACTGAAGCTTTCTTT
>TRBV18|TRBJ1-2|-|few
CASSPPGPGLRPF
TGTGCCAGCTCACCACCGGGTCCGGGACTCCGGCCGTTC
>TRBV7-8|TRBJ2-7|TRBD2|-
CASSEAGGPSYEQYF
TGTGCCAGCAGCGAAGCGGGAGGGCCCTCCTACGAGCAGTACTTC
>TRBV9|TRBJ1-1|-|-
CASSSRGLEAFF
TGTGCCAGCAGCTCTCGGGGACTTGAAGCTTTCTTT
>TRBV5-4|TRBJ2-1|-|-
CASSLAAGNEQFF
TGTGCCAGCAGCTTGGCCGCGGGAAATGAGCAGTTCTTC
>TRBV9|TRBJ2-5|-|-
CASSVGKKGTQYF
TGTGCCAGCAGCGTAGGGAAAAAAGGGACCCAGTACTTC
>TRBV27|TRBJ1-5|-|-
CASSLSGAPNQPQHF
TGTGCCAGCAGTTTATCGGGGGCCCCGAATCAGCCCCAGCATTTT
>TRBV10-3|TRBJ2-5|TRBD2|-
CAISESYGGQETQYF
TGTGCCATCAGTGAGTCCTACGGGGGGCAAGAGACCCAGTACTTC
>TRBV27|TRBJ2-5|TRBD2|-
CASSPSAGGQETQYF
TGTGCCAGCAGCCCGTCGGCGGGAGGCCAAGAGACCCAGTACTTC
>TRBV7-9|TRBJ2-7|TRBD1|-
CASLDGTGNYEQYF
TGTGCCAGTCTCGATGGGACAGGGAACTACGAGCAGTACTTC
>TRBV27|TRBJ2-1|-|once
CASRLAWEQFF
TGTGCCAGCAGACTAGCTTGGGAGCAGTTCTTC
>TRBV5-4|TRBJ1-2|-|-
CASSLDGGTVRGYTF
TGTGCCAGCAGCTTGGATGGGGGAACAGTACGTGGCTACACCTTC
>TRBV7-8|TRBJ1-5|-|-
CASSLGIGNQPQHF
TGTGCCAGCAGCTTAGGGATTGGCAATCAGCCCCAGCATTTT
>TRBV15|TRBJ2-1|-|once
CATSRPGTFAYNEQFF
TGTGCCACCAGCAGACCCGGGACGTTCGCCTACAATGAGCAGTTCTTC
>TRBV10-3|TRBJ1-6|-|-
CAISEVRSSPLHF
TGTGCCATCAGTGAGGTCAGGTCTTCACCCCTCCACTTT
>TRBV4-1|TRBJ1-1|TRBD1|few
CASSQLQGAATEAFF
TGCGCCAGCAGCCAACTACAGGGGGCAGCGACTGAAGCTTTCTTT
>TRBV28|TRBJ2-5|-|-
CASSSPRVGYQETQYF
TGTGCCAGCAGTTCCCCCCGCGTAGGCTACCAAGAGACCCAGTACTTC
>TRBV10-2|TRBJ1-2|-|few
CASSDYPGDGYTF
TGCGCCAGCAGTGATTACCCAGGGGATGGGTACACCTTC
>TRBV6-1|TRBJ1-2|TRBD1|-
CASSGQGGRQYGYTF
TGTGCCAGCAGTGGACAGGGTGGCAGACAATATGGCTACACCTTC
>TRBV5-4|TRBJ2-1|-|-
CASSLPDSHSYNEQFF
TGTGCCAGCAGCCTTCCGGACAGCCACTCCTACAATGAGCAGTTCTTC
>TRBV27|TRBJ2-2|-|-
CASSREGNTGELFF
TGTGCCAGCAGCCGAGAGGGGAACACCGGGGAGCTGTTTTTT
>TRBV10-3|TRBJ1-1|-|-
CAISDSEAAFF
TGTGCCATCAGTGACTCCGAGGCGGCTTTCTTT
>TRBV28|TRBJ2-3|TRBD1|-
CASSDRDSRTDTQYF
TGTGCCAGCAGCGACCGGGACAGCAGGACAGATACGCAGTATTTT
>TRBV18|TRBJ2-1|TRBD1|once
CASSPRQGVYNEQFF
TGTGCCAGCTCACCCCGACAGGGGGTGTACAATGAGCAGTTCTTC
>TRBV5-6|TRBJ2-7|TRBD1|-
CASSLFRTGKSERYEQYF
TGTGCCAGCAGCTTGTTCAGGACAGGCAAATCAGAACGATACGAGCAGTACTTC
>TRBV4-1|TRBJ2-7|-|-
CASSQESGSYEQYF
TGCGCCAGCAGCCAAGAATCGGGCTCCTACGAGCAGTACTTC